The rows below give T cell receptor beta chains drawn from one sample of a study of blood T cell repertoires in COVID-19. Profiled with immunoSEQ multiplex PCR; TCRdb holds only in-frame clones, not every one. The sample contains approximately 53,000 clones, approximately 81% of which appear only once. Sequenced sample: peripheral blood. These receptors all come from a woman aged 80 or over with COVID-19, enrolled during active disease. CDR3s leave out the opening cysteine and the closing phenylalanine or tryptophan. A D gene is named only where the DNA matches it firmly.

14 TRBD2 TRBJ2-3 TRBV28 ASRGHTIAGSNTQY
14 TRBD1 TRBJ2-5 TRBV4-1 ASSPPTSGGRETQY
14 NA TRBJ1-5 TRBV6-6 ASTPSRPNSNQPQH
12 TRBD2 TRBJ2-7 TRBV11-3 ASSFRAGAYEQY
13 TRBD2 TRBJ2-7 TRBV7-2 ASSLSGRAGYEQY
11 NA TRBJ2-2 TRBV6-4 ASSDSSAGELF
12 NA TRBJ2-5 TRBV9 ASSVGPLRETQY
12 NA TRBJ1-6 TRBV7-9 ASSLGGGGSPLH
9 NA TRBJ2-7 TRBV20-1 SARTRAEQY
12 TRBD2 TRBJ2-2 TRBV6-5 ASERDPNTGELF
12 NA TRBJ1-1 TRBV2 ASSEAGENTEAF
13 NA TRBJ2-4 TRBV6-5 ASNPGHIAKNIQY
14 TRBD2 TRBJ2-3 TRBV5-1 ASSFGRGGGTDTQY
12 NA TRBJ1-2 TRBV5-6 ASSLAGEDYGYT
15 TRBD2 TRBJ2-7 TRBV4-1 ASSQDGGGPLSYEQY
12 NA TRBJ1-2 TRBV14 ASSLRGAKGGYT
13 TRBD1 TRBJ1-4 TRBV25-1 ASKVQGAAAEKLF
12 NA TRBJ1-1 TRBV27 ASSFPGQNAEAF
10 NA TRBJ2-3 TRBV14 ASSIEHSLQY
10 NA TRBJ1-6 TRBV2 ASNSYNSPLH
9 NA TRBJ2-7 TRBV20-1 SSSEDYEQY
15 TRBD2 TRBJ2-2 TRBV5-6 ASSSSRVSGSTGELF
12 TRBD2 TRBJ2-7 TRBV27 ASKLAAWTYEQY
12 TRBD2 TRBJ2-3 TRBV12-5 ASGFAGASGTQY
10 TRBD2 TRBJ2-1 TRBV29-1 SVNGLAGEQF
13 NA TRBJ1-2 TRBV5-6 ASSLVGRGNYGYT
12 TRBD1 TRBJ1-1 TRBV5-1 ASSGQGSNTEAF
13 TRBD1 TRBJ1-2 TRBV7-6 ASSLKGQEGYGYT
14 NA TRBJ2-1 TRBV4-1 ASSQEKASGDSKQF
12 TRBD1 TRBJ1-5 TRBV7-8 ASSPRTGSQPQH
11 NA TRBJ2-3 TRBV3-1/TRBV3-2 ASSPLWPDTQY
12 NA TRBJ2-2 TRBV7-2 ASSSGGYTGELF
13 NA TRBJ2-5 TRBV5-1 ASSLAQLPQETQY
12 NA TRBJ2-7 TRBV7-9 ASSLQGSGFEQY
13 TRBD1 TRBJ2-7 TRBV19 ASSSSGQRAYEQY
12 TRBD2 TRBJ2-7 TRBV29-1 SVDSGLGTYEQY